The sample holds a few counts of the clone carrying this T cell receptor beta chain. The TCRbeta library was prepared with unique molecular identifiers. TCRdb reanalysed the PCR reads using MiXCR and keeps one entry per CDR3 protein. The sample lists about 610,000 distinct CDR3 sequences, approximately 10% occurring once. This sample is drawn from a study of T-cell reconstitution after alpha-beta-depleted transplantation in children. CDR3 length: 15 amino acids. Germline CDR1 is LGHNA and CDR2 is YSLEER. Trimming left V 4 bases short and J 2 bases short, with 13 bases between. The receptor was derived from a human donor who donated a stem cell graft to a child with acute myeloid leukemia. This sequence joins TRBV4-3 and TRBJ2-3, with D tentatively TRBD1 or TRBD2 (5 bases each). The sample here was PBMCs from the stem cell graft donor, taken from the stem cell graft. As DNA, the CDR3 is TGCGCCAGCAGCCTAGAGGGGTTACTCACAGATACGCAGTATTTT. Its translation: CASSLEGLLTDTQYF.